The 22 T cell receptor beta chains below were found in one sample sequenced in a study of shared clonotypes between healthy human individuals. Sequenced by immunoSEQ multiplex PCR; TCRdb stores in-frame clones only, minus some. The sample records some 2,500,000 clones, roughly 93% being singletons. Sequenced material: naive CD4+ T cells from PBMCs. Stated subset: CD45RA+ positively selected. Receptors were obtained from a man younger than 35 in good health. Some clones in this sample may be carry-over from other donors' samples.

The chain uses TRBV5-1 and TRBJ1-2; D is possibly TRBD1 (6 bases). This CDR3 has 16 amino acids. Trimming cost V 0 bases and J 8 bases, with 20 bases left between them. CDR1 is SGHRS, CDR2 YFSETQ, per germline. Written as DNA, the CDR3 is TGCGCCAGCAGCTTGGGTGTTGTGGGGGGCGCAGACGGCTACACCTTC. Its protein product is CASSLGVVGGADGYTF.

Worth noting for this clone: At one boundary the junction diverges from the germline segment, which might be a read error. The sample has other DNA sequences that encode this CDR3 too. The chain links TRBV7-9 to TRBJ1-2, with 7 bases aligning to TRBD1. Germline V lookup: CDR1 SEHNR, CDR2 FQNEAQ (reference sequence). The CDR3 runs 13 residues. The CDR3: CASSPTGDYGYTF. In nucleotides, the CDR3 is TGTGCCAGCAGCCCTACAGGGGACTACGGCTACACCTTC.

The V call is TRBV28, the J call TRBJ2-4; D assignment may be TRBD1 or TRBD2 (5 bases each). Germline V lookup: CDR1 MDHEN, CDR2 SYDVKM. This CDR3 has 12 amino acids. Trimming cost V 4 bases and J 7 bases, with 8 bases left between them. DNA for the CDR3: TGTGCCAGCAGTTCCGAGGGGAACATTCAGTACTTC. Translation gives CASSSEGNIQYF. Together with reference TRBV28 and TRBJ2-4, the CDR3 gives the full variable domain: DVKVTQSSRYLVKRTGEKVFLECVQDMDHENMFWYRQDPGLGLRLIYFSYDVKMKEKGDIPEGYSVSREKKERFSLILESASTNQTSMYLCASSSEGNIQYFGAGTRLSVL.

This sequence joins TRBV29-1 and TRBJ2-1; the match to TRBD2 covers 11 bases. Germline V CDR1 and CDR2: SQVTM, ANQGSEA. V was pared by 5 bases and J by 3 bases, with 3 bases of the junction left unmatched. The CDR3 runs to 14 residues. The CDR3 here is CSVRGLAVYNEQFF. CDR3 sequence (DNA): TGCAGCGTTAGGGGACTAGCGGTCTACAATGAGCAGTTCTTC.

The chain uses TRBV6-5 and TRBJ2-2; D perhaps matches TRBD2 (5 bases). From germline, CDR1 is MNHEY and CDR2 SVGAGI. V shed 8 bases and J shed 3 bases, with 10 bases lying between them. The length of the CDR3 is 13 residues. The CDR3 sequence is CASLATYTGELFF. The DNA of the CDR3 is TGTGCCAGCCTAGCAACTTACACCGGGGAGCTGTTTTTT.

The V call is TRBV27, the J call TRBJ1-6; the match to TRBD1 covers 10 bases. CDR1 is MNHEY and CDR2 is SMNVEV in the germline V gene (reference sequence). V shed 7 bases, J shed 6 bases, and the junction held 6 bases outside the gene matches. The CDR3 has 15 amino acids. This chain's CDR3 is CASTGQGWGNSPLHF. The CDR3 DNA is TGTGCCAGCACGGGACAGGGGTGGGGTAATTCACCCCTCCACTTT.

The CDR3 loop is CASSLRRLAGGTSTDTQYF. The DNA for the CDR3 is TGTGCCAGCAGCTTACGCCGACTAGCGGGAGGGACAAGCACAGATACGCAGTATTTT. V and J are TRBV7-3 and TRBJ2-3, with 14 bases identical to TRBD2. The germline V gene encodes CDR1 SGHTA and CDR2 FQGTGA. Germline trimming cut 2 bases from V and 0 bases from J; bases unmatched to any gene: 7. The CDR3 loop spans 19 amino acids.

The chain's CDR3 is CASTLRAGWGEKLFF. Here the CDR3 DNA reads TGTGCCAGCACGCTCCGAGCAGGGTGGGGTGAAAAACTGTTTTTT. The V call is TRBV13, the J call TRBJ1-4, with D tentatively TRBD1 (5 bases). There are 15 residues in the CDR3. V was pared by 7 bases and J by 7 bases, with 19 bases between. The germline gives CDR1 PRHDT, CDR2 FYEKMQ (reference sequence).

The rearrangement uses TRBV5-1 and TRBJ1-2; tentatively, D is TRBD1 (6 bases). Germline V lookup: CDR1 SGHRS, CDR2 YFSETQ. Trimming pared 5 bases from V and 6 bases from J, leaving 11 bases between. The CDR3 is 12 residues long. CDR3 in amino acids: CASRVDSNGYTF. The CDR3 DNA reads TGCGCCAGCAGGGTGGACAGCAATGGCTACACCTTC.

V and J are TRBV11-2 and TRBJ2-3, with a weak D call TRBD2 (5 bases). The CDR3 is made up of 13 amino acids. With 6 bases removed from V and 6 bases from J, the gap between germline ends came to 13 bases. Germline V gene sequence: CDR1 SGHAT, CDR2 FQNNGV. CDR3: CASRFAGTDTQYF. For the CDR3, the DNA is TGTGCCAGCAGGTTCGCGGGTACGGATACGCAGTATTTT.

Of note for this clone: Other DNA sequences of this sample code for an identical CDR3. The rearrangement uses TRBV29-1 and TRBJ2-3, with 7 bases matching TRBD1. V shed 4 bases and J 3 bases; nucleotides not matched to a gene: 1. Germline V gene sequence: CDR1 SQVTM, CDR2 ANQGSEA. CDR3 length: 12 amino acids. CDR3 bases: TGCAGCGTTGCACAGGGGACAGATACGCAGTATTTT. Its translation: CSVAQGTDTQYF.

The rearrangement links TRBV7-6 to TRBJ2-5; D remains ambiguous. The CDR3 has 16 residues. CDR1 is SGHVS and CDR2 is FNYEAQ in the germline V gene. V was shortened by 1 base and J by 0 bases, with 12 bases between the two germline ends. CDR3 region: CASSLVVWENQETQYF. CDR3 nucleotide sequence: TGTGCCAGCAGCTTAGTAGTCTGGGAAAACCAAGAGACCCAGTACTTC.

The chain carries TRBV19 and TRBJ2-1; TRBD1 matches at 7 bases. This CDR3 is 16 amino acids long. V was clipped by 0 bases and J by 5 bases; unmatched bases: 7. The germline V gene encodes CDR1 LNHDA and CDR2 SQIVND (reference sequence). CDR3 coding DNA: TGTGCCAGTAGTATAGATTCGCAAAGGGGGCACAATGAGCAGTTCTTC. This codes for CASSIDSQRGHNEQFF.

The rearrangement joins TRBV7-9 to TRBJ1-1; a weak D match, TRBD1 (5 bases). V gave up 5 bases and J gave up 11 bases, with 12 bases separating them. This CDR3 region has 11 residues. Per the germline V gene, CDR1 is SEHNR and CDR2 is FQNEAQ (reference sequence). Written as DNA, the CDR3 is TGTGCCAGCAGCCCTGGGGCTGGGGCTTTCTTT. This sequence encodes CASSPGAGAFF.

J is TRBJ2-2 and V is TRBV5-1; weak D call: TRBD1 (7 bases). CDR1 and CDR2 (germline): SGHRS, YFSETQ. The germline V and J ends were trimmed by 6 bases and 4 bases, with 16 bases remaining between them. The CDR3 has 15 residues. For the CDR3, the DNA is TGCGCCAGCACCCCAGGGGGGTCGAGCACCGGGGAGCTGTTTTTT. Encoded protein: CASTPGGSSTGELFF.

V gene TRBV5-1 combines with J gene TRBJ2-1; 10 positions match TRBD2. Germline-derived CDR1 and CDR2 are SGHRS and YFSETQ. The CDR3 loop spans 15 amino acids. Trimming took 7 bases from V and 4 from J; bases not matched to a gene: 8. DNA of the CDR3: TGCGCCAGCGCCGGGACTAGCGCCAAATACAATGAGCAGTTCTTC. As protein: CASAGTSAKYNEQFF.

Points on this clone: At the DNA level, this CDR3 is encoded by other sequences in the same sample as well. V gene TRBV5-1 combines with J gene TRBJ2-3; no clear D gene. Per germline, CDR1 SGHRS and CDR2 YFSETQ. The CDR3 loop spans 12 amino acids. V shed 0 bases and J shed 3 bases, with 2 bases lying between them. DNA of the CDR3: TGCGCCAGCAGCTTGGCGACAGATACGCAGTATTTT. It codes for CASSLATDTQYF.

The chain recombines TRBV28 with TRBJ2-7, with D unresolved. Trimming stripped 2 bases from V and 3 bases from J, with 5 bases between. The CDR3 runs to 12 residues. Per germline, CDR1 MDHEN and CDR2 SYDVKM. CDR3 nucleotide sequence: TGTGCCAGCAGTTTACCGAACTACGAGCAGTACTTC. Translation: CASSLPNYEQYF.

The rearrangement links TRBV28 to TRBJ2-2; 7 nucleotides agree with TRBD1. Per the germline V gene, CDR1 is MDHEN and CDR2 is SYDVKM. Trimming took 4 bases from V and 7 from J; bases not matched to a gene: 6. The CDR3 has 14 residues. The CDR3 loop reads CASSSLQGVGELFF. Written as DNA, the CDR3 is TGTGCCAGCAGTTCCCTCCAGGGGGTCGGGGAGCTGTTTTTT. Complete variable domain (other parts from reference TRBV28 and TRBJ2-2): DVKVTQSSRYLVKRTGEKVFLECVQDMDHENMFWYRQDPGLGLRLIYFSYDVKMKEKGDIPEGYSVSREKKERFSLILESASTNQTSMYLCASSSLQGVGELFFGEGSRLTVL.

The chain combines TRBV11-3 with TRBJ2-7; no clear D. The CDR3 has 13 residues. The V gene's germline CDR1 is SGHNT and CDR2 YENEEA. Trimming removed 1 base at V and 5 bases at J, with 9 bases between. This CDR3 is CASSLGRLDEQYF. The CDR3 region has the DNA TGTGCCAGCAGCTTAGGGCGGCTCGACGAGCAGTACTTC.

As concerns this clone: In the same sample, other DNA sequences code for this CDR3. The chain has TRBV5-1 and TRBJ2-1, with 7 positions matching TRBD2. Per the germline V gene, CDR1 is SGHRS and CDR2 is YFSETQ. V shed 4 bases and J 1 base; nucleotides not matched to a gene: 5. The CDR3 runs to 15 residues. CDR3 sequence reads: CASSRLAESYNEQFF. The CDR3 nucleotides read TGCGCCAGCAGCCGGCTAGCGGAATCCTACAATGAGCAGTTCTTC.

This chain links TRBV2 with TRBJ2-7, with TRBD1 matching 8 bases. Germline V gene sequence: CDR1 SNHLY, CDR2 FYNNEI. The CDR3 sequence is 13 residues long. Unmatched junction bases numbered 6, after V lost 11 bases and J lost 0 bases. The CDR3 sequence is CAAQGGSSYEQYF. The CDR3 bases are TGTGCCGCACAGGGGGGCAGCTCCTACGAGCAGTACTTC. The full variable domain, rest sourced from reference TRBV2 and TRBJ2-7, is EPEVTQTPSHQVTQMGQEVILRCVPISNHLYFYWYRQILGQKVEFLVSFYNNEISEKSEIFDDQFSVERPDGSNFTLKIRSTKLEDSAMYFCAAQGGSSYEQYFGPGTRLTVT.